Listed below are T cell receptor beta chains from one sample, sequenced in a study of T-cell reconstitution after alpha-beta-depleted transplantation in children. One entry per CDR3 protein, called by TCRdb with MiXCR from the PCR reads. Among about 420,000 distinct CDR3 sequences listed, 9.5% to 13% were seen once. The starting material was PBMCs from the stem cell graft donor, obtained from the stem cell graft. The receptors originated from a human donor who donated a stem cell graft to a child with acute myeloid leukemia. CDR3s include the opening cysteine and the closing phenylalanine or tryptophan. The D gene is left open where the match is weak. For some rows the clone size is stated as once, few or many, or as a class when expanded; others skip it.

V gene: TRBV6-2/TRBV6-3; J gene: TRBJ2-1; D gene: NA; clone size: NA; CDR3 DNA: TGTGCCAGCAGTTATACGGGGGTGCCCGACTACAATGAGCAGTTCTTC; CDR3 protein: CASSYTGVPDYNEQFF
V gene: TRBV12-5; J gene: TRBJ2-5; D gene: TRBD1; clone size: NA; CDR3 DNA: TGTGCTAGTGGTCCTGGGACAGGGGGCGTTGAGACCCAGTACTTC; CDR3 protein: CASGPGTGGVETQYF
V gene: TRBV6-5; J gene: TRBJ2-4; D gene: TRBD1; clone size: once; CDR3 DNA: TGTGCCAGCAGTTCCCACTCCTCGACAGGGCGGAACAATCAGTACTTC; CDR3 protein: CASSSHSSTGRNNQYF
V gene: TRBV20-1; J gene: TRBJ2-3; D gene: NA; clone size: NA; CDR3 DNA: TGCAGTGCTAGACTAGCGTTTACAGATACGCAGTATTTT; CDR3 protein: CSARLAFTDTQYF
V gene: TRBV6-1; J gene: TRBJ2-3; D gene: NA; clone size: NA; CDR3 DNA: TGTGCCAGCAGTCCATCACTAGCAACCAACACAGATACGCAGTATTTT; CDR3 protein: CASSPSLATNTDTQYF
V gene: TRBV27; J gene: TRBJ1-6; D gene: TRBD1; clone size: NA; CDR3 DNA: TGTGCCAGCAGTACCACAGGGGGTGGATCACCCCTCCACTTT; CDR3 protein: CASSTTGGGSPLHF
V gene: TRBV19; J gene: TRBJ2-1; D gene: TRBD2; clone size: few; CDR3 DNA: TGTGCCAGTGGATGGACTAGCGGGAATGAGCAGTTCTTC; CDR3 protein: CASGWTSGNEQFF
V gene: TRBV4-3; J gene: TRBJ2-3; D gene: TRBD2; clone size: few; CDR3 DNA: TGCGCCAGCAGCCAAGATAGTCTAGCGGGAGTGGGGACAGATACGCAGTATTTT; CDR3 protein: CASSQDSLAGVGTDTQYF
V gene: TRBV4-1; J gene: TRBJ2-7; D gene: TRBD2; clone size: few; CDR3 DNA: TGCGCCAGCGCGGACAGAGGGACTAGCGGGAGCCACCGCTACGAGCAGTACTTC; CDR3 protein: CASADRGTSGSHRYEQYF
V gene: TRBV12-3/TRBV12-4; J gene: TRBJ1-4; D gene: NA; clone size: many; CDR3 DNA: TGTGCCAGCAGCCGGGGGGCAAGGGGTGGTGAAAAACTGTTTTTT; CDR3 protein: CASSRGARGGEKLFF
V gene: TRBV6-2/TRBV6-3; J gene: TRBJ1-5; D gene: NA; clone size: few; CDR3 DNA: TGTGCCAGCAGTTACTGGCGACAGGATCAGCCCCAGCATTTT; CDR3 protein: CASSYWRQDQPQHF
V gene: TRBV7-3; J gene: TRBJ2-1; D gene: NA; clone size: NA; CDR3 DNA: TGTGCCAGCAGCTCCGGAGGTTTGTACAATGAGCAGTTCTTC; CDR3 protein: CASSSGGLYNEQFF
V gene: TRBV4-1; J gene: TRBJ1-1; D gene: NA; clone size: NA; CDR3 DNA: TGCGCCAGCAGCCAAGCGTGGGGCACGAACACTGAAGCTTTCTTT; CDR3 protein: CASSQAWGTNTEAFF
V gene: TRBV24-1; J gene: TRBJ2-3; D gene: NA; clone size: NA; CDR3 DNA: TGTGCCACCAGTGATTTGATCGCAGATACGCAGTATTTT; CDR3 protein: CATSDLIADTQYF
V gene: TRBV29-1; J gene: TRBJ2-4; D gene: NA; clone size: many; CDR3 DNA: TGCAGCGTTCGGCTCCGGCTAGCCAAAAACATTCAGTACTTC; CDR3 protein: CSVRLRLAKNIQYF
V gene: TRBV7-6; J gene: TRBJ2-1; D gene: TRBD2; clone size: once; CDR3 DNA: TGTGCCAGCACCCCAGCACTAGCGGGAGGGCTAGAGCAGTTCTTC; CDR3 protein: CASTPALAGGLEQFF
V gene: TRBV28; J gene: TRBJ2-6; D gene: TRBD1; clone size: many; CDR3 DNA: TGTGCAATACAGGGGGCAGGAGGGGCCAACGTCCTGACTTTC; CDR3 protein: CAIQGAGGANVLTF
V gene: TRBV24-1; J gene: TRBJ2-1; D gene: NA; clone size: few; CDR3 DNA: TGTGCCACCAGTGATTTGGTGGCAGGGGACTACAATGAGCAGTTCTTC; CDR3 protein: CATSDLVAGDYNEQFF
V gene: TRBV5-1; J gene: TRBJ2-4; D gene: TRBD2; clone size: NA; CDR3 DNA: TGCGCCAGCAGCGCGAGACTAGCGGGGTCGGACAAAAACATTCAGTACTTC; CDR3 protein: CASSARLAGSDKNIQYF
V gene: TRBV29-1; J gene: TRBJ2-7; D gene: TRBD2; clone size: many; CDR3 DNA: TGCAGCGTTGAATCCAGCGGGATTGGTGATCCCTACGAGCAGTACTTC; CDR3 protein: CSVESSGIGDPYEQYF
V gene: TRBV7-2; J gene: TRBJ2-7; D gene: TRBD2; clone size: few; CDR3 DNA: TGTGCCAGCAGCTTCGGGGCGGGAGGGCCAAGATTCGAGCAGTACTTC; CDR3 protein: CASSFGAGGPRFEQYF
V gene: TRBV10-3; J gene: TRBJ2-4; D gene: TRBD2; clone size: few; CDR3 DNA: TGTGCCATCAGTGGGTCCCTTAGCGGGAGGGTCAAAAACATTCAGTACTTC; CDR3 protein: CAISGSLSGRVKNIQYF
V gene: TRBV7-2; J gene: TRBJ1-2; D gene: TRBD1; clone size: few; CDR3 DNA: TGTGCCAGCAGCAACGGACAGGGGGGTGGCTACACCTTC; CDR3 protein: CASSNGQGGGYTF
V gene: TRBV24-1; J gene: TRBJ2-7; D gene: NA; clone size: few; CDR3 DNA: TGTGCCACCAGTGATTCCGGGACGCCAAGCTACGAGCAGTACTTC; CDR3 protein: CATSDSGTPSYEQYF
V gene: TRBV5-1; J gene: TRBJ2-5; D gene: TRBD2; clone size: few; CDR3 DNA: TGCGCCAGCAGCTTCGGCGGGAGGGCGGGAGAAGAGACCCAGTACTTC; CDR3 protein: CASSFGGRAGEETQYF
V gene: TRBV6-1; J gene: TRBJ2-7; D gene: TRBD2; clone size: NA; CDR3 DNA: TGTGCCAGCACTAGCGGGAGTACTAGGAGGGAGCAGTACTTC; CDR3 protein: CASTSGSTRREQYF
V gene: TRBV20-1; J gene: TRBJ1-2; D gene: NA; clone size: NA; CDR3 DNA: TGCAGTGCTAGAATCGGGGGGGGCTATGGCTACACCTTC; CDR3 protein: CSARIGGGYGYTF
V gene: TRBV29-1; J gene: TRBJ1-2; D gene: NA; clone size: many; CDR3 DNA: TGCAGCGTTGAAGATACACTAAGTATGGGAATAAAGAACTATGGCTACACCTTC; CDR3 protein: CSVEDTLSMGIKNYGYTF
V gene: TRBV7-3; J gene: TRBJ2-1; D gene: NA; clone size: many; CDR3 DNA: TGTGCCAGCAGCCGAGAGCGCCAGTTCAACAATGAGCAGTTCTTC; CDR3 protein: CASSRERQFNNEQFF
V gene: TRBV7-2; J gene: TRBJ2-7; D gene: NA; clone size: NA; CDR3 DNA: TGTGCCAGCAGCTTAGAACCTCTCGGGTCCTTGGGCGAGCAGTACTTC; CDR3 protein: CASSLEPLGSLGEQYF
V gene: TRBV5-1; J gene: TRBJ1-2; D gene: NA; clone size: many; CDR3 DNA: TGCGCCAGCAGCCCGACAGTAAATTATGGCTACACCTTC; CDR3 protein: CASSPTVNYGYTF
V gene: TRBV10-3; J gene: TRBJ2-1; D gene: NA; clone size: few; CDR3 DNA: TGTGCCATCAGTACCGGTTCTGGCTCCTACAATGAGCAGTTCTTC; CDR3 protein: CAISTGSGSYNEQFF
V gene: TRBV20-1; J gene: TRBJ2-2; D gene: NA; clone size: few; CDR3 DNA: TGCAGTGCGGTGTCCGGGACAAAGGCGGGGGAGCTGTTTTTT; CDR3 protein: CSAVSGTKAGELFF
V gene: TRBV15; J gene: TRBJ2-1; D gene: NA; clone size: NA; CDR3 DNA: TGTGCCACCAGCAGATCCGGGACTTCGGCGTACAATGAGCAGTTCTTC; CDR3 protein: CATSRSGTSAYNEQFF
V gene: TRBV6-1; J gene: TRBJ2-7; D gene: TRBD2; clone size: many; CDR3 DNA: TGTGCCAGCAGTGAAGGTAGCGGGAGCTCCTACGAGCAGTACTTC; CDR3 protein: CASSEGSGSSYEQYF
V gene: TRBV24-1; J gene: TRBJ1-5; D gene: NA; clone size: many; CDR3 DNA: TGTGCCACCAGTGACCGCGACAGAATCAATCAGCCCCAGCATTTT; CDR3 protein: CATSDRDRINQPQHF
V gene: TRBV20-1; J gene: TRBJ2-7; D gene: NA; clone size: few; CDR3 DNA: TGCAGTGCTAGTGATGGGTGGGACGTCTCCTACGAGCAGTACTTC; CDR3 protein: CSASDGWDVSYEQYF
V gene: TRBV29-1; J gene: TRBJ2-1; D gene: TRBD2; clone size: NA; CDR3 DNA: TGCAGCGTGGGGCCCGGGACTAGCGGGAACAATGAGCAGTTCTTC; CDR3 protein: CSVGPGTSGNNEQFF
V gene: TRBV10-3; J gene: TRBJ2-7; D gene: TRBD2; clone size: few; CDR3 DNA: TGTGCCATCATGGGGGAAGGACTAGCGGGACTTTACGAGCAGTACTTC; CDR3 protein: CAIMGEGLAGLYEQYF
V gene: TRBV7-8; J gene: TRBJ2-7; D gene: TRBD2; clone size: NA; CDR3 DNA: TGTGCCAGCAGCCCCCACCGCGGGGGGGCCGAGCAGTACTTC; CDR3 protein: CASSPHRGGAEQYF
V gene: TRBV12-3/TRBV12-4; J gene: TRBJ1-5; D gene: TRBD1; clone size: NA; CDR3 DNA: TGTGCCAGCAGTCCAACAGGGGGCGAGAAGGTCGGGCAGCCCCAGCATTTT; CDR3 protein: CASSPTGGEKVGQPQHF
V gene: TRBV6-1; J gene: TRBJ1-1; D gene: TRBD1; clone size: few; CDR3 DNA: TGTGCCAGCAGTGCCGGGACAGGGGTGGCTGAAGCTTTCTTT; CDR3 protein: CASSAGTGVAEAFF
V gene: TRBV25-1; J gene: TRBJ1-5; D gene: NA; clone size: few; CDR3 DNA: TGTGCCAGCAGTGTGGGGTATCAGCCCCAGCATTTT; CDR3 protein: CASSVGYQPQHF
V gene: TRBV25-1; J gene: TRBJ1-1; D gene: NA; clone size: few; CDR3 DNA: TGTGCCAGCAACGATCAAAACACTGAAGCTTTCTTT; CDR3 protein: CASNDQNTEAFF
V gene: TRBV12-3/TRBV12-4; J gene: TRBJ1-5; D gene: TRBD1; clone size: few; CDR3 DNA: TGTGCCAGCAGTCCTGGACAGGGGTTAAGCAATCAGCCCCAGCATTTT; CDR3 protein: CASSPGQGLSNQPQHF
V gene: TRBV27; J gene: TRBJ2-7; D gene: TRBD1; clone size: NA; CDR3 DNA: TGTGCCAGCAGAATGACAGGGGCCGAGCAGTACTTC; CDR3 protein: CASRMTGAEQYF
V gene: TRBV24-1; J gene: TRBJ2-3; D gene: NA; clone size: many; CDR3 DNA: TGTGCCACCAGTGATTTGAATACAGATACGCAGTATTTT; CDR3 protein: CATSDLNTDTQYF
V gene: TRBV4-1; J gene: TRBJ2-7; D gene: NA; clone size: NA; CDR3 DNA: TGCGCCAGCAGCAGCCCTGGAGGGGCCTACGAGCAGTACTTC; CDR3 protein: CASSSPGGAYEQYF
V gene: TRBV4-2; J gene: TRBJ2-7; D gene: TRBD1; clone size: many; CDR3 DNA: TGTGCCAGCAGCCAAGGGACAGGGGGCAAGGCGGACGAGCAGTACTTC; CDR3 protein: CASSQGTGGKADEQYF
V gene: TRBV7-2; J gene: TRBJ1-3; D gene: NA; clone size: NA; CDR3 DNA: TGTGCCAGCAGCTTTTCTGGGAGCTCTGGAAACACCATATATTTT; CDR3 protein: CASSFSGSSGNTIYF
V gene: TRBV20-1; J gene: TRBJ2-3; D gene: NA; clone size: few; CDR3 DNA: TGCAGTGCTAGCCCCAGCGGCTCCACAGATACGCAGTATTTT; CDR3 protein: CSASPSGSTDTQYF
V gene: TRBV5-1; J gene: TRBJ2-7; D gene: TRBD1; clone size: few; CDR3 DNA: TGCGCCAGCAGCGGAGATTACAGGGGCTACGAGCAGTACTTC; CDR3 protein: CASSGDYRGYEQYF
V gene: TRBV5-1; J gene: TRBJ1-1; D gene: NA; clone size: many; CDR3 DNA: TGCGCCAGCAGCTCGCAGGAGAACACTGAAGCTTTCTTT; CDR3 protein: CASSSQENTEAFF
V gene: TRBV4-1; J gene: TRBJ1-1; D gene: NA; clone size: NA; CDR3 DNA: TGCGCCAGCAGCCAAGGATGGGTAGGCACTGAAGCTTTCTTT; CDR3 protein: CASSQGWVGTEAFF
V gene: TRBV2; J gene: TRBJ1-3; D gene: NA; clone size: few; CDR3 DNA: TGTGCCAGCAGTGGGCCAGGCGGAAACACCATATATTTT; CDR3 protein: CASSGPGGNTIYF